This T cell receptor (beta chain) was recorded in a study of cytomegalovirus exposure and HLA in healthy donors. Study at large: From donors who were HLA-typed, an early data release held around 85 million unique TCRs.

Of note for this clone: What it binds is not known.

Whole-study results and caveats: Analysis was carried out at a later point, and it linked a missense DCLRE1C variant to TCR beta V- and J-gene trimming. Judged likely to be a sequencing artifact was a cluster of highly shared sequence variants. The study reported that TCR beta sequences accurately predicted HLA-A and HLA-B alleles in most subjects.

This PCR relied on a set of 60 Vbeta primers and 13 Jbeta primers. Data came from immunoSEQ multiplex PCR; TCRdb stores just in-frame clones and leaves some out. This sample carries approximately 160,000 clones, around 75% of them seen once, and the ten largest clones take approximately 2%. The CDR3 runs to 17 residues. Germline loops: CDR1 SGHRS, CDR2 YFSETQ. Trimming shortened V by 4 bases and J by 2 bases, and 18 bases separated the two germline ends. The source of this sequence is a human donor in good health. The chain is built from TRBV5-1 and TRBJ2-2; D may be TRBD1 (6 bases). The sample taken for sequencing was PBMCs. CDR3 region: CASSTSPGTQNTGELFF. The CDR3 nucleotides are TGCGCCAGCAGCACATCTCCCGGGACACAAAACACCGGGGAGCTGTTTTTT.